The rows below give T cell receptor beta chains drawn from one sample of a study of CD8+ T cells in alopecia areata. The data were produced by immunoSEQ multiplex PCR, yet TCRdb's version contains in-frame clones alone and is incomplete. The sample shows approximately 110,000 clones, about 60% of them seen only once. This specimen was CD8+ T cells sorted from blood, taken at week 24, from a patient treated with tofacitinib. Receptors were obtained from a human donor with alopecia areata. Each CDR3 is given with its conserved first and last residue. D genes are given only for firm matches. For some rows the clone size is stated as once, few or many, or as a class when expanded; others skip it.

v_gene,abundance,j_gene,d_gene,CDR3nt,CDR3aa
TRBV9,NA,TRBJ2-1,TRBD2,TGTGCCAGCAGCGCCTTTTCGGCGGGGGGACGTTACAATGAGCAGTTCTTC,CASSAFSAGGRYNEQFF
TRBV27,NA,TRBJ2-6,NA,TGTGCCAGCAGTTCTGGGGCCAACGTCCTGACTTTC,CASSSGANVLTF
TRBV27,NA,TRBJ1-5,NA,TGTGCCAGCAGTACCGACAGGCTTCAGCCCCAGCATTTT,CASSTDRLQPQHF
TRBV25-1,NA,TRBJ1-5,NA,TGTGCCAGCAGTGAACAGGTTAGCAATCAGCCCCAGCATTTT,CASSEQVSNQPQHF
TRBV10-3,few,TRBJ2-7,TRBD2,TGTGCCATCAGTGAAGGGACTAGCCCTCTCGAGCAGTACTTC,CAISEGTSPLEQYF
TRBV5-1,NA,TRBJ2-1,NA,TGCGCCAGCAGCCACTTCATAGGGGAGCCCTACAATGAGCAGTTCTTC,CASSHFIGEPYNEQFF
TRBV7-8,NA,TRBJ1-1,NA,TGTGCCAGCAGCTTAGTAGGGTGGGGAGGCACTGAAGCTTTCTTT,CASSLVGWGGTEAFF
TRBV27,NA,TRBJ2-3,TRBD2,TGTGCCAGCAGTTTAGGGACTAGCGGGGGTCCTAGCACAGATACGCAGTATTTT,CASSLGTSGGPSTDTQYF
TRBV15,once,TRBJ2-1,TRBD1,TGTGCCACCAGCAGGGATCTGGGACAGGGGCCTGCCAATGAGCAGTTCTTC,CATSRDLGQGPANEQFF
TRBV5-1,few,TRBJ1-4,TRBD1,TGCGCCAGCAGTTCGTACAGGGGATCTGAAAAACTGTTTTTT,CASSSYRGSEKLFF
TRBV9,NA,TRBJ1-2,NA,TGTGCCAGCAGCCTACAGGGTAGAGGCTACACCTTC,CASSLQGRGYTF
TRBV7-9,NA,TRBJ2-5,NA,TGTGCCAGCAGCTTAGCCGGCAGGGCAGAGACCCAGTACTTC,CASSLAGRAETQYF
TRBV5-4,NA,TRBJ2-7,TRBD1,TGTGCCAGCAGCACAAACCCCAAGGACAGGGGGACCGACGAGCAGTACTTC,CASSTNPKDRGTDEQYF
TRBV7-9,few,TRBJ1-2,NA,TGTGCCAGCAGCCGTCCTGACCTCTATGGCTACACCTTC,CASSRPDLYGYTF
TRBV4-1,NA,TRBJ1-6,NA,TGCGCCAGCAGCCTCCCTGTCGGGGGGCTGAAGTCACCCCTCCACTTT,CASSLPVGGLKSPLHF
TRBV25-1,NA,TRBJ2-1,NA,TGTGCCAGCAGTGATAGGTGGGGGAGCTCCTACAATGAGCAGTTCTTC,CASSDRWGSSYNEQFF
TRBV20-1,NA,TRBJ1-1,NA,TGCAGTGCGACAGTGAACACTGAAGCTTTCTTT,CSATVNTEAFF
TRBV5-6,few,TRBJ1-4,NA,TGTGCCAGCAGCGGGACACCCACCCTGGATGAAAAACTGTTTTTT,CASSGTPTLDEKLFF
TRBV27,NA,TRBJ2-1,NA,TGTGCCAGCAGTTATGGGAAAAGCTCCTACAATGAGCAGTTCTTC,CASSYGKSSYNEQFF
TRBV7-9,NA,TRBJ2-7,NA,TGTGCCAGCAGCTTAGCAGGGGGTCCCTACGAGCAGTACTTC,CASSLAGGPYEQYF
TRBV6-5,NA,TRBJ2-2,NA,TGTGCCAGCAGGCCTGACACCGGGGAGCTGTTTTTT,CASRPDTGELFF
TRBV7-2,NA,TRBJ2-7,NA,TGTGCCAGCAGCTTAGCGGAGTCCTACGAGCAGTACTTC,CASSLAESYEQYF
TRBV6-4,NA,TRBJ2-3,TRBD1,TGTGCCAGCAGTTACGGGACAGGGGCAGATACGCAGTATTTT,CASSYGTGADTQYF
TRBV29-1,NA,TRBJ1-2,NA,TGCAGCGTGGAGGACGGAGGGTATGGCTACACCTTC,CSVEDGGYGYTF
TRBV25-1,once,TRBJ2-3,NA,TGTGCCAGCAAGTTCCGGGACTCCACAGATACGCAGTATTTT,CASKFRDSTDTQYF
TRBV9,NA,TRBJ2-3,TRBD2,TGTGCCAGCAGTCTAGCGGGGGGTACAGATACGCAGTATTTT,CASSLAGGTDTQYF